One sample yielded the 28 T cell receptor beta chains listed below, sequenced in a study of Ad26.COV2.S vaccination and SARS-CoV-2 variants. Described treatment: 15 to 20 received Ad26.COV2.S at low or high dose, single or two shots; about five received placebo; per-sample allocation not given. Sampling was done on day 63 after the first vaccine or placebo injection. The assay was immunoSEQ multiplex PCR, and TCRdb's table has in-frame clones only and misses some. This table holds 350,000 to 400,000 clones, less than 90% found once. The source was peripheral blood, collected in a trial of Ad26.COV2.S vaccine versus placebo. These receptors were collected from a person between 18 and 59 years old who received the Ad26.COV2.S COVID-19 vaccine or a placebo.

The V and J genes are TRBV2 and TRBJ1-2; weak D call: TRBD1 (5 bases). Trimming took off 3 bases at V and 8 bases at J, with 10 bases between the two ends. The CDR3 is made up of 12 amino acids. Looked up from germline, CDR1 is SNHLY and CDR2 is FYNNEI. In DNA form, the CDR3 reads TGTGCCAGCAGTGACAGGGAGGTGGGCTACACCTTC. It yields the protein CASSDREVGYTF. Using reference TRBV2 and TRBJ1-2 for the parts outside the CDR3, the full variable domain is EPEVTQTPSHQVTQMGQEVILRCVPISNHLYFYWYRQILGQKVEFLVSFYNNEISEKSEIFDDQFSVERPDGSNFTLKIRSTKLEDSAMYFCASSDREVGYTFGSGTRLTVV.

The chain is built from TRBV6-2 or TRBV6-3 and TRBJ1-5; possible D gene TRBD1, 6 bases. CDR1 is MNHEY, CDR2 SVGEGT, per germline. The CDR3 is 20 residues long. V lost 5 bases and J lost 1, with 27 bases in between. CDR3 residues: CASSPVRTGSTLGSNQPQHF. The DNA of the CDR3 is TGTGCCAGCAGTCCCGTAAGAACAGGGTCGACCCTTGGGAGCAATCAGCCCCAGCATTTT.

The CDR3 loop is CASRSGTGGYEQYF. Here the CDR3 DNA reads TGTGCCAGCAGATCCGGGACAGGGGGCTACGAGCAGTACTTC. The chain is built from TRBV6-5 and TRBJ2-7; 11 bases align to TRBD1. The germline CDR1 and CDR2 sequences are MNHEY and SVGAGI. This CDR3 comprises 14 residues. With V trimmed by 6 bases and J by 3 bases, 4 bases remained unmatched.

J is TRBJ1-4 and V is TRBV2; the match to TRBD1 covers 7 bases. The J segment lost 8 bases and the V segment lost 7 bases, leaving 7 bases of the junction unmatched. The CDR3 loop spans 13 amino acids. Germline V gives CDR1 SNHLY, CDR2 FYNNEI. In DNA, the CDR3 is TGTGCCAGCACCCCGGGACAGCACGAAAAACTGTTTTTT. This encodes CASTPGQHEKLFF.

This rearrangement joins TRBV29-1 to TRBJ2-7, with D uncertain. The V end was cut by 4 bases, the J end by 0 bases, with 10 bases between. This CDR3 region has 13 residues. Looked up from germline, CDR1 is SQVTM and CDR2 is ANQGSEA. The DNA of the CDR3 is TGCAGCGTTGTTTTTGCTGACTCCTACGAGCAGTACTTC. Encoded protein: CSVVFADSYEQYF.

The rearrangement joins TRBV5-1 to TRBJ2-7; D perhaps matches TRBD1 (5 bases). The germline V gene has CDR1 SGHRS and CDR2 YFSETQ. CDR3 length: 13 amino acids. V gave up 4 bases and J gave up 5 bases, with 13 bases separating them. The CDR3 loop is CASSVDTLNEQYF. For the CDR3, the DNA is TGCGCCAGCAGCGTGGACACCCTCAACGAGCAGTACTTC.

CDR3 nucleotides: TGTGCCAGTAGTATTCCAGCGGGGGGTTACAATGAGCAGTTCTTC. Translating it yields CASSIPAGGYNEQFF. The chain employs TRBV19 and TRBJ2-1, with TRBD2 identical over 9 bases. The germline V gene encodes CDR1 LNHDA and CDR2 SQIVND (reference sequence). Unmatched junction bases numbered 4, after V lost 3 bases and J lost 4 bases. The CDR3 sequence is 15 residues long.

This clone showed up just once. This sequence joins TRBV6-5 and TRBJ2-1; D remains ambiguous. Germline V lookup: CDR1 MNHEY, CDR2 SVGAGI. The CDR3 is 16 amino acids. V was trimmed by 0 bases and J by 0 bases, leaving 9 bases between them. CDR3 DNA sequence: TGTGCCAGCAGTTACTCGGGCGCCAGCTCCTACAATGAGCAGTTCTTC. Amino acids: CASSYSGASSYNEQFF.

The rearrangement links TRBV5-4 to TRBJ1-2; D call uncertain. Trimming took 1 base from V and 4 from J, leaving 11 bases between them. Germline values: CDR1 SGHNT, CDR2 YYREEE (reference sequence). CDR3 length: 14 amino acids. This CDR3 reads CASSLTGEGYGYTF. CDR3 sequence (DNA): TGTGCCAGCAGCTTGACCGGGGAGGGCTATGGCTACACCTTC.

This chain uses TRBV30 with TRBJ2-1, with D tentatively TRBD2 (5 bases). The CDR3 spans 15 residues. V was pared by 2 bases and J by 2 bases, with 13 bases between. Germline V gene data show CDR1 as GTSNPN and CDR2 as SVGIG (reference sequence). CDR3 sequence: CAWSMTRGAYNEQFF. The CDR3 DNA reads TGTGCCTGGAGTATGACCCGGGGAGCCTACAATGAGCAGTTCTTC.

The chain joins TRBV6-5 to TRBJ1-1; TRBD1 aligns across 7 bases. The CDR3 has 14 amino acids. V dropped 5 bases and J dropped 5; count of bases not matched to a gene: 8. CDR1 is MNHEY, CDR2 SVGAGI, per germline. This CDR3 reads CASSHTGENTEAFF. The DNA of the CDR3 is TGTGCCAGCAGTCATACAGGGGAGAATACTGAAGCTTTCTTT.

This clone was found many times. The chain has TRBV10-3 and TRBJ2-7; D is undetermined. This CDR3 has 12 amino acids. Trimming left V 6 bases short and J 9 bases short, with 15 bases between. From germline, CDR1 is ENHRY and CDR2 SYGVKD. CDR3 bases: TGTGCCATCAGGCCCACTTCAGGCGCGCAGTACTTC. Translating it yields CAIRPTSGAQYF.

The chain joins TRBV18 to TRBJ1-5, with D perhaps matching TRBD1 (6 bases). CDR1 and CDR2 (germline): KGHSH, LQKENI. Trimming stripped 0 bases from V and 7 bases from J, with 22 bases between. This CDR3 is 18 amino acids long. The CDR3 reads CASSPPGRVKARGQPQHF. The CDR3 region has the DNA TGTGCCAGCTCACCACCGGGGAGGGTGAAGGCGAGGGGGCAGCCCCAGCATTTT.

For the CDR3, the DNA is TGTGCCAGCAGTTACCGCCCGAACACTGAAGCTTTCTTT. The encoded protein is CASSYRPNTEAFF. This chain links TRBV6-5 with TRBJ1-1; D is undetermined. CDR3 length: 13 residues. Germline V gene sequence: CDR1 MNHEY, CDR2 SVGAGI. Trimming cost V 2 bases and J 1 base, with 5 bases left between them.

This sequence joins TRBV6-5 and TRBJ1-1, with TRBD1 as a possible D gene (5 bases). The CDR3 totals 13 residues. Germline CDR1 reads MNHEY; CDR2 reads SVGAGI. The V end was cut by 0 bases, the J end by 7 bases, with 9 bases between. The CDR3 is CASSYSSTGEAFF. The CDR3 DNA sequence: TGTGCCAGCAGTTACTCTTCCACAGGTGAAGCTTTCTTT.

The gene calls are TRBV5-4 and TRBJ2-1, with D possibly being TRBD1 (5 bases). The V and J ends lost 4 bases and 5 bases respectively, with 10 bases between them. Germline CDR1 is SGHNT and CDR2 is YYREEE (reference sequence). The CDR3 runs to 13 residues. CDR3 protein: CASSQDRHNEQFF. CDR3 sequence (DNA): TGTGCCAGCAGCCAAGACAGACACAATGAGCAGTTCTTC. The full variable domain, rest sourced from reference TRBV5-4 and TRBJ2-1, is ETGVTQSPTHLIKTRGQQVTLRCSSQSGHNTVSWYQQALGQGPQFIFQYYREEENGRGNFPPRFSGLQFPNYSSELNVNALELDDSALYLCASSQDRHNEQFFGPGTRLTVL.

CDR3 nucleotide sequence: TGTGCCAGCAGCTTAGAAGGTCCAGGGACCTACGAGCAGTACTTC. Translated, it gives CASSLEGPGTYEQYF. This chain links TRBV11-2 with TRBJ2-7; a weak D match, TRBD1 (5 bases). Trimming removed 0 bases at V and 2 bases at J, with 11 bases between. The CDR3 has 15 residues. The germline CDR1 and CDR2 sequences are SGHAT and FQNNGV.

Regarding this clone: This same CDR3 is encoded by further DNA sequences in the sample. The V gene is TRBV5-1, the J gene TRBJ1-1, with 8 bases that match TRBD1. Per the germline V gene, CDR1 is SGHRS and CDR2 is YFSETQ. CDR3 length: 14 amino acids. Unmatched junction bases numbered 3, after V lost 0 bases and J lost 5 bases. In nucleotides, the CDR3 is TGCGCCAGCAGCTTGGGCCAGGGGGCGACTGAAGCTTTCTTT. This encodes CASSLGQGATEAFF.

This clone was observed a few times. This chain connects TRBV3-1 (or the pseudogene TRBV3-2) to TRBJ1-6; D perhaps matches TRBD1 (6 bases). Germline values: CDR1 LGHDT, CDR2 YNNKEL (reference sequence). CDR3 size: 14 residues. V was clipped by 1 base and J by 10 bases, with 11 bases between them. This chain's CDR3 is CASSQVPGTSPLHF. The CDR3 bases are TGTGCCAGCAGCCAAGTTCCAGGGACATCACCCCTCCACTTT.

This clone was found once. The chain is built from TRBV5-1 and TRBJ1-2; D unclear. The CDR3 is 13 residues long. Trimming removed 1 base from V and 3 bases from J, with 7 bases in between. The germline V gene encodes CDR1 SGHRS and CDR2 YFSETQ. The CDR3 DNA follows: TGCGCCAGCAGCTTGTTAGACCACTATGGCTACACCTTC. The encoded protein is CASSLLDHYGYTF.

This rearrangement joins TRBV5-4 to TRBJ2-2; either TRBD1 or TRBD2 may supply D (5 bases each). The CDR3 covers 17 residues. Between the trimmed V and J ends, which lost 4 bases and 3 bases, there was a span of 19 bases. Germline CDR1 SGHNT, CDR2 YYREEE (reference sequence). The CDR3 nucleotides are TGTGCCAGCAGCCCCGGTGAGGGGCGCGGAGACACCGGGGAGCTGTTTTTT. This encodes CASSPGEGRGDTGELFF.

This chain links TRBV5-5 with TRBJ2-1; 8 bases are a match to TRBD1. CDR3 length equals 14 residues. Germline values: CDR1 SGHKS, CDR2 YYEKEE (reference sequence). V was pared by 4 bases and J by 9 bases, with 9 bases of the junction left unmatched. CDR3 bases: TGTGCCAGCAGCACCGGACAGGGTTTGCCTGAGCAGTTCTTC. Translating gives CASSTGQGLPEQFF.

The chain has TRBV6-2 or TRBV6-3 and TRBJ2-5, with unresolved D. V was trimmed by 6 bases and J by 1 base, leaving 3 bases between them. Germline V gene data show CDR1 as MNHEY and CDR2 as SVGEGT. CDR3 length: 11 residues. The CDR3 region is CASSTQETQYF. The CDR3 DNA follows: TGTGCCAGCAGCACCCAAGAGACCCAGTACTTC.

The rearrangement links TRBV5-4 to TRBJ1-3; 11 nucleotides agree with TRBD1. Germline V gives CDR1 SGHNT, CDR2 YYREEE (reference sequence). CDR3 size: 15 residues. J gave up 2 bases and V 4 bases, and 2 bases lay outside the gene matches. The CDR3 nucleotides read TGTGCCAGCAGCCTGGGACAGGGGGCTGGAAACACCATATATTTT. Translation gives CASSLGQGAGNTIYF.

The V gene is TRBV10-1, the J gene TRBJ2-7; D is perhaps TRBD1 or TRBD2 (7 bases each). This CDR3 has 13 amino acids. From germline, CDR1 is WNHNN and CDR2 SYGVQD (reference sequence). Between the trimmed V and J ends, which lost 8 bases and 3 bases, there was a span of 14 bases. The CDR3 loop reads CASGGDSNYEQYF. DNA for the CDR3: TGCGCCAGCGGGGGGGACAGTAACTACGAGCAGTACTTC.

The chain couples TRBV2 to TRBJ1-2; 8 bases line up with TRBD1. This CDR3 comprises 17 residues. Germline trimming cut 2 bases from V and 4 bases from J; bases unmatched to any gene: 12. The germline V gene has CDR1 SNHLY and CDR2 FYNNEI. The CDR3 sequence is CASSETRQGPRSYGYTF. The CDR3 DNA sequence: TGTGCCAGCAGTGAAACCCGACAGGGGCCGCGCAGCTATGGCTACACCTTC.

This chain's CDR3 is CASTPGTVASYEQYF. DNA for the CDR3: TGTGCCAGCACCCCTGGGACGGTTGCGTCCTACGAGCAGTACTTC. This rearrangement joins TRBV6-1 to TRBJ2-7; D may correspond to TRBD1 or TRBD2 (5 bases each). The CDR3 spans 15 residues. The germline gives CDR1 MNHNS, CDR2 SASEGT. Trimming took off 7 bases at V and 1 base at J, with 17 bases between the two ends.

A remark on this clone: At the DNA level, this CDR3 is encoded by other sequences in the same sample as well. The chain carries TRBV19 and TRBJ1-5; 7 nucleotides align to TRBD1. The germline V gene has CDR1 LNHDA and CDR2 SQIVND (reference sequence). CDR3 length: 14 amino acids. V shed 3 bases and J 2 bases; nucleotides not matched to a gene: 1. The CDR3 here is CASSIRGGNQPQHF. DNA for the CDR3: TGTGCCAGTAGTATCAGGGGGGGCAATCAGCCCCAGCATTTT.